This is a list of T cell receptor beta chains from one sample in a study of T cells in Graves' hyperthyroidism and ophthalmopathy. TCRdb itself ran the multiplex PCR reads through MiXCR, one entry per CDR3 protein. The profile shows under 500,000 distinct CDR3 sequences, over 12% of them singletons. The sequencing input was blood. These receptors came from a man in his fifties or sixties with Graves' ophthalmopathy. Both conserved end residues are part of each CDR3. The order of the fields is J gene, V gene, clone size, D gene, CDR3 protein, CDR3 DNA. D genes are given only for firm matches. Clone size is not always given. Where it is, it says once, few, many or a class for expanded clones.

TRBJ2-1	TRBV11-3	many	-	CASSLGFRGLGNEQFF	TGTGCCAGCAGCTTAGGGTTCCGGGGCCTGGGCAATGAGCAGTTCTTC
TRBJ2-5	TRBV7-8	few	-	CASSTYRRETQYF	TGTGCCAGCAGCACGTACAGGAGGGAGACCCAGTACTTC
TRBJ2-3	TRBV5-1	many	TRBD1	CASSLGTGFPDTQYF	TGCGCCAGCAGCTTGGGGACAGGGTTCCCAGATACGCAGTATTTT
TRBJ2-3	TRBV12-3/TRBV12-4	-	-	CASSLEDSAGDTQYF	TGTGCCAGCAGCCTCGAGGATTCCGCAGGGGATACGCAGTATTTT
TRBJ2-2	TRBV9	-	-	CASSVVSGGELFF	TGTGCCAGCAGCGTGGTATCCGGCGGGGAGCTGTTTTTT
TRBJ2-1	TRBV9	few	-	CASSPQADSYNEQFF	TGTGCCAGCAGCCCACAAGCGGACTCCTACAATGAGCAGTTCTTC
TRBJ2-5	TRBV5-6	-	TRBD1	CASSLYYRSQGVYF	TGTGCCAGCAGCTTGTACTATCGGTCGCAGGGGGTCTACTTC
TRBJ2-7	TRBV20-1	many	-	CSARDLFIQSSYEQYF	TGCAGTGCTAGAGATCTCTTTATACAAAGCTCCTACGAGCAGTACTTC
TRBJ2-7	TRBV27	many	-	CASSLSQTVSYEQYF	TGTGCCAGCAGTTTATCCCAGACAGTTTCCTACGAGCAGTACTTC
TRBJ2-1	TRBV28	-	TRBD1	CAAEDRVDNEQFF	TGTGCGGCTGAAGACAGGGTTGACAATGAGCAGTTCTTC
TRBJ2-1	TRBV20-1	many	TRBD2	CSASFGGSLANEQFF	TGCAGTGCTAGTTTCGGCGGGAGTCTAGCAAATGAGCAGTTCTTC
TRBJ1-2	TRBV7-9	many	-	CASSTFQRIYGYTF	TGTGCCAGCAGCACCTTTCAACGGATCTATGGCTACACCTTC
TRBJ2-3	TRBV11-3	many	-	CASSSGVTDTQYF	TGTGCCAGCAGCTCGGGTGTAACAGATACGCAGTATTTT
TRBJ2-1	TRBV5-1	many	TRBD2	CASSLASGPYEQFF	TGCGCCAGCAGCTTGGCTAGCGGGCCCTATGAGCAGTTCTTC
TRBJ2-3	TRBV6-1	-	-	CAISQGILSTDTQYF	TGTGCCATTTCACAGGGTATTTTGAGCACAGATACGCAGTATTTT
TRBJ1-1	TRBV30	many	-	CAWSLSLPGGAEAFF	TGTGCCTGGAGCTTATCCCTACCTGGAGGGGCTGAAGCTTTCTTT
TRBJ2-1	TRBV20-1	many	TRBD1	CSARSGLDRGSYNEQFF	TGCAGTGCTAGGTCCGGCCTGGACAGGGGTTCCTACAATGAGCAGTTCTTC
TRBJ2-1	TRBV18	many	-	CASSRQSSYNEQFF	TGTGCCAGCTCACGACAGAGCTCCTACAATGAGCAGTTCTTC
TRBJ1-2	TRBV19	few	-	CASREIQLGRVGYGYTF	TGTGCCAGTAGGGAAATCCAACTGGGACGGGTAGGCTATGGCTACACCTTC
TRBJ2-5	TRBV3-1	-	TRBD2	CASSQVGGVGYF	TGTGCCAGCAGCCAAGTTGGGGGGGTTGGGTACTTC
TRBJ2-1	TRBV7-6	few	-	CASSLAVTFEQFF	TGTGCCAGCAGCTTAGCTGTTACGTTTGAGCAGTTCTTC
TRBJ2-1	TRBV7-9	few	TRBD2	CASSLGSGLAAEQFF	TGTGCCAGCAGCTTAGGGTCGGGACTAGCGGCCGAGCAGTTCTTC
TRBJ1-5	TRBV25-1	-	-	CASSAQTSGSNQPQHF	TGTGCCAGCAGTGCCCAGACCTCAGGGTCCAATCAGCCCCAGCATTTT
TRBJ2-3	TRBV3-1	many	-	CASSQDPITEREQYF	TGTGCCAGCAGCCAAGACCCAATAACTGAGAGAGAACAGTATTTT
TRBJ2-7	TRBV6-1	-	TRBD1	CAEGGQGTYEQYF	TGTGCCGAAGGGGGACAGGGGACCTACGAGCAGTACTTC
TRBJ2-1	TRBV7-3	many	-	CASSLMFRGSGPYNEQFF	TGTGCCAGCAGCTTAATGTTCAGGGGCTCAGGGCCCTACAATGAGCAGTTCTTC
TRBJ2-3	TRBV19	-	-	CASSSAERGDTQYF	TGTGCCAGTAGTAGTGCAGAGAGGGGGGATACGCAGTATTTT
TRBJ2-7	TRBV6-5	many	TRBD2	CASSYLSARGGSYEQYF	TGTGCCAGCAGTTACTTATCGGCGCGGGGGGGCTCCTACGAGCAGTACTTC
TRBJ2-7	TRBV5-1	few	TRBD2	CASSWTGTSYEQYF	TGCGCCAGCAGCTGGACCGGGACTAGCTACGAGCAGTACTTC
TRBJ2-4	TRBV3-1	many	-	CASSQPGYQNIQYF	TGTGCCAGCAGCCAACCAGGGTACCAGAACATTCAGTACTTC
TRBJ2-5	TRBV20-1	few	TRBD1	CSARAETGLETQYF	TGCAGTGCTAGAGCCGAGACAGGGCTGGAGACCCAGTACTTC
TRBJ2-5	TRBV2	few	-	CASSEGPQETQYF	TGTGCCAGCAGTGAAGGGCCCCAAGAGACCCAGTACTTC
TRBJ2-1	TRBV9	few	TRBD2	CASSVERTRPYNEQFF	TGTGCCAGCAGCGTAGAACGGACTAGACCCTACAATGAGCAGTTCTTC
TRBJ1-1	TRBV14	few	-	CASRPTLGTLTEAFF	TGTGCCAGCAGACCAACCCTGGGGACTCTCACTGAAGCTTTCTTT
TRBJ2-7	TRBV15	few	-	CATSREGAAYEQYF	TGTGCCACCAGCAGAGAGGGGGCGGCCTACGAGCAGTACTTC
TRBJ1-4	TRBV19	-	-	CASSFIAATNEKLFF	TGTGCCAGTTCTTTTATAGCGGCAACTAATGAAAAACTGTTTTTT
TRBJ2-1	TRBV20-1	many	TRBD1	CSVGQVPYNEQFF	TGCAGTGTGGGACAGGTCCCCTACAATGAGCAGTTCTTC
TRBJ2-1	TRBV9	few	TRBD2	CASSKGTSGSRVNEQFF	TGTGCCAGCAGCAAAGGGACTAGCGGGAGTAGGGTGAATGAGCAGTTCTTC
TRBJ2-1	TRBV12-3/TRBV12-4	many	TRBD2	CASSLSGLATNEQFF	TGTGCCAGCAGTTTATCGGGACTAGCGACCAATGAGCAGTTCTTC
TRBJ1-1	TRBV7-8	many	-	CASSLELPGLAESEAFF	TGTGCCAGCAGCTTAGAACTACCGGGACTCGCCGAATCTGAAGCTTTCTTT
TRBJ2-1	TRBV20-1	-	-	CSASEGLRGEQFF	TGCAGTGCTAGCGAGGGCCTCCGTGGTGAGCAGTTCTTC